The 28 T cell receptor beta chains reported below all come from one sample, sequenced in a study of yellow fever vaccine responses in identical twins (dated by TCRdb to the late 2010s). Preparation of the library involved RT-PCR. The sequencer was an Illumina HiSeq 2500. TCRdb took the public reads, trimmed them with fastp at Q25, ran MiXCR for clone calling and kept in-frame beta chains. Identical CDR3 proteins give one entry, which carries the most common genes and DNA. Counted in this sample were fewer than 9,500 distinct CDR3 sequences; over 80% of them appeared once. The top ten clonotypes cover roughly 2% of the sample. The sample here was T cells from blood (PBMCs), unsorted or a sorted subset (not recorded which), taken before or after yellow fever vaccination (not recorded which). These TCRs come from a woman under 30 who received the yellow fever vaccine. Donor details come from another sample of the same person, matched by shared clones.

The chain carries TRBV11-2 and TRBJ2-3; weak D call: TRBD1 (6 bases). Germline CDR1 is SGHAT and CDR2 is FQNNGV. V lost 4 bases to trimming and J lost 2 bases, with 16 bases between them. The CDR3 extends over 16 amino acids. The DNA of the CDR3 is TGTGCCAGCAGCTCCCGGGACACACTGATCACAGATACGCAGTATTTT. It codes for CASSSRDTLITDTQYF.

The genes are TRBV20-1 and TRBJ1-5; 9 positions match TRBD1. This CDR3 has 15 residues. The junction had 8 bases not matched to a gene; V was cut back by 1 base and J by 7 bases. Germline V gives CDR1 DFQATT, CDR2 SNEGSKA (reference sequence). In DNA, the CDR3 is TGCAGTGCTAGAGGAGGACAGGGGAACACCCAGCCCCAGCATTTT. Translating it yields CSARGGQGNTQPQHF.

J is TRBJ1-2 and V is TRBV19; the D gene is possibly TRBD1 (5 bases). Between the trimmed V and J ends, which lost 10 bases and 4 bases, there was a span of 25 bases. Germline V gene sequence: CDR1 LNHDA, CDR2 SQIVND (reference sequence). This CDR3 is built from 16 residues. CDR3 protein: CATTPWESQGRYGYTF. The CDR3 DNA is TGTGCCACCACGCCCTGGGAGTCCCAGGGTCGCTATGGCTACACCTTC.

This clonotype came up a few times. The chain has TRBV18 and TRBJ2-7; the D is unclear. Trimming left V 2 bases short and J 2 bases short, with 16 bases between. CDR1 KGHSH and CDR2 LQKENI come from the germline V gene. This CDR3 comprises 16 residues. The CDR3 sequence: CASSPSGPSLTYEQYF. The CDR3 DNA follows: TGTGCCAGCTCACCAAGTGGTCCTTCGCTAACCTACGAGCAGTACTTC.

J is TRBJ1-2 and V is TRBV4-1; D remains unclear. This CDR3 comprises 15 residues. CDR1 is MGHRA, CDR2 YSYEKL, per germline. Trimming stripped 0 bases from V and 0 bases from J, with 8 bases between. CDR3 region: CASSQETDANYGYTF. CDR3 DNA: TGCGCCAGCAGCCAAGAAACAGATGCTAACTATGGCTACACCTTC.

The chain couples TRBV19 to TRBJ2-7, with D uncertain. This CDR3 contains 11 residues. Germline V gene sequence: CDR1 LNHDA, CDR2 SQIVND (reference sequence). Trimming took off 6 bases at V and 6 bases at J, with 9 bases between the two ends. The CDR3 region has the DNA TGTGCCAGTAGCCAGTCATCCGAGCAGTACTTC. It codes for CASSQSSEQYF.

The chain couples TRBV4-1 to TRBJ1-5, with D possibly TRBD1 on 6 matching bases. The CDR3 contains 14 residues. Trimming took 4 bases from V and 7 from J, leaving 14 bases between them. CDR1 MGHRA and CDR2 YSYEKL come from the germline V gene. In nucleotides, the CDR3 is TGCGCCAGCAGCCGCTTACAGGGTAAACAGCCCCAGCATTTT. Its protein product is CASSRLQGKQPQHF.

V usage is TRBV9 and J usage is TRBJ2-3; 8 bases are shared with TRBD2. Germline V lookup: CDR1 SGDLS, CDR2 YYNGEE. The CDR3 totals 16 residues. Germline trimming cut 0 bases from V and 2 bases from J; bases unmatched to any gene: 5. CDR3 bases: TGTGCCAGCAGCGTAGGGGTTAGCGGGGTCACAGATACGCAGTATTTT. Translated: CASSVGVSGVTDTQYF.

The chain couples TRBV11-3 to TRBJ2-1, with a tentative D call TRBD2 (6 bases). The V gene's germline CDR1 is SGHNT and CDR2 YENEEA. V lost 4 bases, J lost 5 bases, and 12 bases lay in between. There are 14 residues in the CDR3. The CDR3 bases are TGTGCCAGCAGCTACCGACTAGAAAACAATGAGCAGTTCTTC. This gives the protein CASSYRLENNEQFF.

J is TRBJ2-1 and V is TRBV2; 7 bases map to TRBD2. Trimming at V came to 5 bases and at J to 3 bases, leaving 7 bases not matched to a gene. This CDR3 is built from 15 residues. CDR1 SNHLY and CDR2 FYNNEI come from the germline V gene. Written as DNA, the CDR3 is TGTGCCAGCAGTTCTACACGGACTAGCTACAATGAGCAGTTCTTC. Protein product: CASSSTRTSYNEQFF.

This clonotype was observed a handful of times. The rearrangement joins TRBV10-3 to TRBJ1-4, with TRBD1 identical over 7 bases. This CDR3 is built from 15 residues. Germline CDR1 reads ENHRY; CDR2 reads SYGVKD. After removal of 0 bases from V and 7 bases from J, the junction contained 5 bases not matched to a gene. The CDR3 here is CAISESRQGGEKLFF. CDR3 DNA sequence: TGTGCCATCAGTGAGTCCCGACAGGGTGGTGAAAAACTGTTTTTT.

This clonotype was seen just once. The chain joins TRBV20-1 to TRBJ2-3, with a weak D call TRBD1 (5 bases). Germline CDR1 is DFQATT and CDR2 is SNEGSKA (reference sequence). The ends were cut back, 6 bases at V and 6 bases at J, with 13 bases in the middle. This CDR3 spans 12 amino acids. The CDR3 here is CSAGIKGDTQYF. Here the CDR3 DNA reads TGCAGTGCCGGAATAAAGGGGGATACGCAGTATTTT.

This rearrangement joins TRBV3-1 to TRBJ2-1; no clear D gene. V was shortened by 4 bases and J by 1 base, with 8 bases between the two germline ends. Germline V gene data show CDR1 as LGHDT and CDR2 as YNNKEL (reference sequence). The CDR3 has 14 amino acids. The DNA for the CDR3 is TGTGCCAGCAGCCTAACAGAATCCTACAATGAGCAGTTCTTC. Translated, it gives CASSLTESYNEQFF.

This clonotype was found once. V is TRBV29-1 and J is TRBJ2-3; D is undetermined. This CDR3 comprises 15 residues. Trimming left V 6 bases short and J 2 bases short, with 18 bases between. CDR1 SQVTM and CDR2 ANQGSEA come from the germline V gene. CDR3 sequence: CSVRGGLLYTDTQYF. DNA of the CDR3: TGCAGCGTCCGAGGTGGGCTTCTCTACACAGATACGCAGTATTTT.

The J gene is TRBJ1-5, the V gene TRBV13; 7 bases line up with TRBD1. Germline loops: CDR1 PRHDT, CDR2 FYEKMQ (reference sequence). The CDR3 totals 14 residues. V shed 7 bases, J shed 4 bases, and the junction held 7 bases outside the gene matches. The chain's CDR3 is CASTRDRGNQPQHF. For the CDR3, the DNA is TGTGCCAGCACCCGGGACAGAGGAAATCAGCCCCAGCATTTT.

This clonotype has just one count. The chain links TRBV28 to TRBJ2-7; 7 nucleotides match TRBD1. This CDR3 is built from 14 residues. The trim removed 5 bases at V and 3 bases at J, leaving 7 bases unmatched. Germline CDR1 reads MDHEN; CDR2 reads SYDVKM. The CDR3 protein is CASSPGQEHYEQYV. CDR3 DNA: TGTGCCAGCAGTCCCGGACAGGAACACTACGAGCAGTACGTC.

V usage is TRBV6-1 and J usage is TRBJ2-1; D gene unclear. V was clipped by 5 bases and J by 7 bases, with 6 bases between them. This CDR3 comprises 11 residues. The germline gives CDR1 MNHNS, CDR2 SASEGT. CDR3 sequence (DNA): TGTGCCAGCAGTCTCCCTAATGAGCAGTTCTTC. Amino acids: CASSLPNEQFF.

V usage is TRBV27 and J usage is TRBJ2-7, with D possibly TRBD2 on 6 matching bases. The CDR3 runs 16 residues. Trimming removed 5 bases from V and 3 bases from J, with 20 bases in between. Germline assignment: CDR1 MNHEY and CDR2 SMNVEV (reference sequence). Here the CDR3 reads CASSPHTGTAYYEQYF. The CDR3, as DNA: TGTGCCAGCAGTCCTCATACCGGGACTGCCTACTACGAGCAGTACTTC.

V is TRBV13 and J is TRBJ2-1; no clear D. Germline V lookup: CDR1 PRHDT, CDR2 FYEKMQ (reference sequence). Trimming stripped 6 bases from V and 1 base from J, with 10 bases between. This CDR3 is built from 14 residues. The CDR3 protein is CASSKRSSYNEQFF. CDR3 sequence (DNA): TGTGCCAGCAGTAAAAGAAGTTCCTACAATGAGCAGTTCTTC.

This chain uses TRBV12-3 or TRBV12-4 with TRBJ2-1, with TRBD1 as a possible D gene (5 bases). The V end lost 3 bases, the J end lost 14 bases, and 11 bases lay between the germline ends. The CDR3 spans 11 residues. Written as DNA, the CDR3 is TGTGCCAGCAGTTTGGGGCCCGTCAAGTTCTTC. Protein: CASSLGPVKFF.

This chain links TRBV4-3 with TRBJ2-3; no firm D call. The CDR3 runs 13 residues. CDR1 and CDR2 (germline): LGHNA, YSLEER. Trimming took off 4 bases at V and 5 bases at J, with 10 bases between the two ends. In nucleotides, the CDR3 is TGCGCCAGCAGCCTCCCCATGAGAGATACGCAGTATTTT. Encoded protein: CASSLPMRDTQYF.

This clonotype was seen a single time. CDR3 bases: TGTGCCAGCAGCCCGGACCTTATAAACATTCAGTACTTC. Protein product: CASSPDLINIQYF. The chain joins TRBV7-9 to TRBJ2-4, with D hard to call. CDR1 is SEHNR and CDR2 is FQNEAQ in the germline V gene (reference sequence). V lost 5 bases, J lost 6 bases, and 11 bases lay in between. The CDR3 extends over 13 amino acids.

This chain joins TRBV10-1 and TRBJ1-1, with 7 positions matching TRBD1. Germline CDR1 and CDR2: WNHNN and SYGVQD (reference sequence). This CDR3 is built from 12 residues. The V gene end was trimmed by 7 bases and the J gene end by 4 bases; junction bases not matched to a gene: 3. The CDR3 coding sequence is TGCGCCAGCACATCAGGGGGCACTGAAGCTTTCTTT. Translation: CASTSGGTEAFF.

The J gene is TRBJ1-1, the V gene TRBV29-1, with D possibly TRBD1 on 5 matching bases. The V gene lost 6 bases and the J gene lost 5 bases, with 13 bases spanning the gap. Germline V gene sequence: CDR1 SQVTM, CDR2 ANQGSEA. This CDR3 is 12 amino acids long. The CDR3 spells CSVDGGDTEAFF. The DNA for the CDR3 is TGCAGCGTAGACGGGGGGGATACTGAAGCTTTCTTT.

The V gene is TRBV11-1, the J gene TRBJ2-7, with 8 bases matching TRBD1. CDR3 length equals 12 residues. Germline V gene lookup returns CDR1 SGHAT and CDR2 FQDESV (reference sequence). J lost 6 bases, V lost 5 bases, and 3 bases had no gene match. CDR3 amino acids: CASSPTGAEQYV. The CDR3 coding sequence is TGTGCCAGCAGCCCGACAGGGGCCGAGCAGTACGTC.

The CDR3 loop reads CSAMGLAGGVGYEQYF. CDR3 nucleotides: TGCAGTGCCATGGGACTAGCGGGAGGAGTAGGATACGAGCAGTACTTC. This chain connects TRBV20-1 to TRBJ2-7, with 15 nucleotides matching TRBD2. This CDR3 is built from 16 residues. Germline CDR1 reads DFQATT; CDR2 reads SNEGSKA (reference sequence). The V and J ends lost 6 bases and 4 bases, in that order; junction bases with no gene match: 10.

There are a few counts of this clonotype. The J gene is TRBJ2-3, the V gene TRBV29-1; tentative D call: TRBD2 (6 bases). Germline-derived CDR1 and CDR2 are SQVTM and ANQGSEA. The CDR3 runs to 11 residues. V was trimmed by 4 bases and J by 5 bases, leaving 7 bases between them. The CDR3 sequence: CSVGRGDTQYF. The DNA for the CDR3 is TGCAGCGTTGGGAGGGGAGATACGCAGTATTTT.

The chain joins TRBV11-3 to TRBJ2-1, with D perhaps TRBD1 (6 bases). There are 13 residues in the CDR3. The germline gives CDR1 SGHNT, CDR2 YENEEA. With 5 bases removed from V and 6 bases from J, the gap between germline ends came to 11 bases. CDR3 protein: CASSLGQLNEQFF. For the CDR3, the DNA is TGTGCCAGCAGCCTCGGACAGCTCAATGAGCAGTTCTTC.